This T cell receptor (beta chain) was captured in a study of blood T cell repertoires in COVID-19. Across the study: The samples span acute and convalescent COVID-19 from the United States, Italy and Spain. T cells, B-cell-depleted T cells, or PBMCs provided the cDNA or gDNA that served as material.

Sequencing was performed with immunoSEQ multiplex PCR; in TCRdb, only in-frame clones are kept and a portion is missing. Counted here are some 180,000 clones, around four fifths occurring once; the ten biggest clones make up 2.8%. CDR1 is LGHDT, CDR2 YNNKEL, per germline (reference sequence). V was clipped by 6 bases and J by 8 bases, with 17 bases between them. This CDR3 comprises 14 residues. This sequence was found in an elderly woman with active or convalescent COVID-19. This sequence joins TRBV3-1 (or the pseudogene TRBV3-2) and TRBJ2-4; tentative D call: TRBD2 (5 bases). The sample comprised peripheral blood. The CDR3 bases are TGTGCCAGCAGACTAGGTCTGTCGAGTGACATTCAGTACTTC. Protein sequence: CASRLGLSSDIQYF.